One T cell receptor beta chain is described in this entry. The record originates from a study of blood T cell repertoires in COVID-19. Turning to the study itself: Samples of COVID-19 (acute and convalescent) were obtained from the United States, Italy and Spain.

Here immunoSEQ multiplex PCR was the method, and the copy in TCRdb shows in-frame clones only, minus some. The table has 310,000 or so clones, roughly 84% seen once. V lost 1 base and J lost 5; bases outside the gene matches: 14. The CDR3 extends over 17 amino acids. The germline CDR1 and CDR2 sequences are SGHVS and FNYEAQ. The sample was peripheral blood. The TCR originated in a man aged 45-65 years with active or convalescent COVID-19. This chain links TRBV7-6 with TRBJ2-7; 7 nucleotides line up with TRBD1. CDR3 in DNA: TGTGCCAGCAGCTTAGAGGGGGCCGACAAGGGAGTCAACGAGCAGTACTTC. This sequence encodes CASSLEGADKGVNEQYF.